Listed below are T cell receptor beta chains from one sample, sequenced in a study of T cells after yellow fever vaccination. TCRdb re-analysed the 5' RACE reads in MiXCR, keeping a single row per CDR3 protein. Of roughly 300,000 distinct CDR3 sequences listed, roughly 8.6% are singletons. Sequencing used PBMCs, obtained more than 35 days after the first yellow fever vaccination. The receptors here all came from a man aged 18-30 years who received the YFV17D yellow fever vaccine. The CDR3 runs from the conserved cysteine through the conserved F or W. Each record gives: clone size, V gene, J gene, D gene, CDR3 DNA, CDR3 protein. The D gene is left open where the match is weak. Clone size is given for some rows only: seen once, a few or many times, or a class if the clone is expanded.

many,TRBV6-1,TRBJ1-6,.,TGTGCCAGCAGATCGGACGGTAATTCACCCCTCCACTTT,CASRSDGNSPLHF
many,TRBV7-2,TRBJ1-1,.,TGTGCCAGCAGCTTAGTGAACACTGAAGCTTTCTTT,CASSLVNTEAFF
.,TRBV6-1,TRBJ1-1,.,TGTGCCAGCAGTGAGGGTCGGGCGAACACTGAAGCTTTCTTT,CASSEGRANTEAFF
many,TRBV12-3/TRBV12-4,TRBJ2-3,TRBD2,TGTGCCAGCAGACAACTAGCGGGGGGAGATACGCAGTATTTT,CASRQLAGGDTQYF
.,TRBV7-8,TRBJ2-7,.,TGTGCCAGCAGCATCCACAGGGCGGACGAGCAGTACTTC,CASSIHRADEQYF
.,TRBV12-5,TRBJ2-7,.,TGTGCTAGTGGTTTGGTACAAGGTTATCATCCCTACGAGCAGTACTTC,CASGLVQGYHPYEQYF
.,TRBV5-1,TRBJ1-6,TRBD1,TGCGCCAGCAGCGCCGGGACAGAGAATTCACCCCTCCACTTT,CASSAGTENSPLHF
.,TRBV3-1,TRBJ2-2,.,TGTGCCAGCAGCCAAGATAGGGCCCGCGGCGGGGAGCTGTTTTTT,CASSQDRARGGELFF
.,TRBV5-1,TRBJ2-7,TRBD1,TGCGCCAGCAGCCACCGGGACAGAGCCTACGAGCAGTACTTC,CASSHRDRAYEQYF
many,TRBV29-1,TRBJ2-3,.,TGCAGCGTTGGGAGACGACAGGCGCGGGATACGCAGTATTTT,CSVGRRQARDTQYF
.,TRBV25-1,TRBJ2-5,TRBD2,TGTGCCAGCAGTGCTAGCGGGGCCAAGGAAGAGACCCAGTACTTC,CASSASGAKEETQYF
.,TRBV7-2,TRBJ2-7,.,TGTGCCAGCAGCTTGGTGGGTACCGAGCAGTACTTC,CASSLVGTEQYF
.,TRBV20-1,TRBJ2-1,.,TGCAGTGCTAGCAGACTCCGCTCCTACAATGAGCAGTTCTTC,CSASRLRSYNEQFF
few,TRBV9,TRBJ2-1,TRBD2,TGTGCCAGCAGCGTTTCTAGCGGGGGGGCCCATGAGCAGTTCTTC,CASSVSSGGAHEQFF
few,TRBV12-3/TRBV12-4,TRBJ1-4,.,TGTGCCAGCAGTTTGACCGCCGCGCAGGAAAAACTGTTTTTT,CASSLTAAQEKLFF
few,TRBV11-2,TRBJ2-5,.,TGTGCCAGCAGCTTAGGCTCGGGCCCAGGAAAAGAGACCCAGTACTTC,CASSLGSGPGKETQYF